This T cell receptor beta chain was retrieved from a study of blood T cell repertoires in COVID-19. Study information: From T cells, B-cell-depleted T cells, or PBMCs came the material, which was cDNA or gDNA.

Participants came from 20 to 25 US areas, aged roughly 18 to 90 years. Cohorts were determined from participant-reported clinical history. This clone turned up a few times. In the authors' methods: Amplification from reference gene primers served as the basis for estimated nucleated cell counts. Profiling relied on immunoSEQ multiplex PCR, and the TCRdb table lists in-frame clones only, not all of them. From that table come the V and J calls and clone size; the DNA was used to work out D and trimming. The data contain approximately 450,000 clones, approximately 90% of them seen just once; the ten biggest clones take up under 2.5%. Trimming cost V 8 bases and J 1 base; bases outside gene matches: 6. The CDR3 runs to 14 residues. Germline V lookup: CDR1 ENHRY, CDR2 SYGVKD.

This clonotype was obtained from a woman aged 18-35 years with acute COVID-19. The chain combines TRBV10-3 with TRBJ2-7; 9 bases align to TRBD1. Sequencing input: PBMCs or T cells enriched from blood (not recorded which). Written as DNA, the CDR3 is TGTGCCATCGGGACAGGGCCATCATCCTACGAGCAGTACTTC. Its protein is CAIGTGPSSYEQYF.